The 20 T cell receptor beta chains below come from one sample, sequenced in a study of blood T cell repertoires in COVID-19. Clones were sequenced by immunoSEQ multiplex PCR, and TCRdb holds only the in-frame ones, with some missing. The sample lists roughly 290,000 clones, around nine tenths occurring once. Sequencing was done on a sample of peripheral blood. Receptors were obtained from a man aged 30-40 years with acute or convalescent COVID-19.

The chain uses TRBV5-6 and TRBJ2-5, with TRBD1 identical over 7 bases. The length of the CDR3 is 13 residues. With 1 base clipped from V and 4 bases from J, the junction kept 1 base outside the gene matches. The germline gives CDR1 SGHDT, CDR2 YYEEEE. For the CDR3, the DNA is TGTGCCAGCAGCTTGAGGGGGCCAGAGACCCAGTACTTC. Translating it yields CASSLRGPETQYF.

The chain's CDR3 is CASSLGQINEKLFF. The CDR3 nucleotides read TGTGCCAGCAGCCTTGGCCAAATTAATGAAAAACTGTTTTTT. The V and J genes are TRBV5-5 and TRBJ1-4, with D hard to call. V shed 4 bases and J shed 4 bases, with 11 bases lying between them. CDR1 and CDR2 from the germline V gene are SGHKS and YYEKEE (reference sequence). This CDR3 spans 14 amino acids.

The chain carries TRBV12-3 or TRBV12-4 and TRBJ1-2; tentatively, D is TRBD1 (5 bases). The CDR3 is made up of 13 amino acids. The V end was cut by 1 base, the J end by 4 bases, with 7 bases between. The CDR3 region has the DNA TGTGCCAGCAGTTTAGGGGACTTCTATGGCTACACCTTC. This translates into CASSLGDFYGYTF.

This clone was found a few times. The rearrangement uses TRBV5-1 and TRBJ2-7; D possibly corresponds to TRBD2 (6 bases). The CDR3 consists of 13 residues. Per germline, CDR1 SGHRS and CDR2 YFSETQ. Trimming pared 0 bases from V and 6 bases from J, leaving 10 bases between. CDR3 in amino acids: CASSLGRGSEQYF. CDR3 coding DNA: TGCGCCAGCAGCTTGGGGAGGGGCAGCGAGCAGTACTTC.

This chain uses TRBV7-3 with TRBJ1-2, with 7 bases identical to TRBD1. CDR3 length equals 13 residues. Germline CDR1 is SGHTA and CDR2 is FQGTGA. Unmatched junction bases numbered 5, after V lost 6 bases and J lost 4 bases. CDR3 amino acids: CASSSAGGYGYTF. In nucleotides, the CDR3 is TGTGCCAGCAGTTCCGCAGGGGGCTATGGCTACACCTTC.

This sequence joins TRBV4-2 and TRBJ2-2; 13 nucleotides agree with TRBD2. V lost 3 bases, J lost 7 bases, and 20 bases stayed unmatched. The CDR3 loop spans 21 amino acids. Looked up from germline, CDR1 is LGHNA and CDR2 is YNFKEQ. CDR3 sequence reads: CASSQDSRRQGLAGSIGELFF. The CDR3 DNA reads as TGTGCCAGCAGCCAGGATTCAAGGCGACAGGGACTAGCGGGGTCGATCGGGGAGCTGTTTTTT.

The chain employs TRBV5-4 and TRBJ1-3, with 9 bases that match TRBD1. With 6 bases clipped from V and 0 bases from J, the junction kept 4 bases outside the gene matches. This CDR3 is 15 amino acids long. Germline V gene data show CDR1 as SGHNT and CDR2 as YYREEE (reference sequence). The CDR3 spells CASTTGGHSGNTIYF. The CDR3 DNA follows: TGTGCCAGCACCACAGGGGGCCACTCTGGAAACACCATATATTTT.

The chain combines TRBV18 with TRBJ2-3; 11 positions match TRBD1. Germline-derived CDR1 and CDR2 are KGHSH and LQKENI. This CDR3 is 14 amino acids long. Trimming took 3 bases from V and 5 from J; bases not matched to a gene: 1. CDR3 sequence: CASSPGTGGDTQYF. CDR3 coding DNA: TGTGCCAGCTCACCGGGGACAGGGGGAGATACGCAGTATTTT.

The chain recombines TRBV7-6 with TRBJ2-5; 12 nucleotides match TRBD2. The germline gives CDR1 SGHVS, CDR2 FNYEAQ. CDR3 length equals 17 residues. V shed 0 bases and J 2 bases; nucleotides not matched to a gene: 4. CDR3 region: CASSLAQTSGGQETQYF. The CDR3 DNA reads as TGTGCCAGCAGCTTAGCCCAGACTAGCGGGGGACAAGAGACCCAGTACTTC.

This rearrangement joins TRBV6-1 to TRBJ1-2; D call uncertain. V dropped 3 bases and J dropped 1 base, with 9 bases sitting between them. Germline values: CDR1 MNHNS, CDR2 SASEGT. This CDR3 is built from 14 residues. CDR3 DNA sequence: TGTGCCAGCAGTGAGGGAGTACTTAACTATGGCTACACCTTC. Protein sequence: CASSEGVLNYGYTF.

Concerning this clone: This sample also contains other DNA sequences that code for the same CDR3. The genes are TRBV3-1 (or the pseudogene TRBV3-2) and TRBJ2-2; 10 bases align to TRBD2. The CDR3 has 19 amino acids. The trim removed 4 bases at V and 4 bases at J, leaving 15 bases unmatched. Germline lookup yields CDR1 LGHDT and CDR2 YNNKEL (reference sequence). The CDR3 loop is CASSLLIGQRGGRTGELFF. The CDR3 nucleotides read TGTGCCAGCAGCCTGCTGATCGGGCAGCGGGGGGGTCGCACCGGGGAGCTGTTTTTT.

This chain connects TRBV15 to TRBJ1-5; no clear D gene. The CDR3 loop spans 14 amino acids. Germline values: CDR1 LNHNV, CDR2 YYDKDF (reference sequence). The V and J ends lost 4 bases and 0 bases respectively, with 7 bases between them. The CDR3 sequence: CATSKQYSNQPQHF. DNA for the CDR3: TGTGCCACCAGCAAACAGTATAGCAATCAGCCCCAGCATTTT.

In its sample, this clone was seen a few times. V gene TRBV25-1 combines with J gene TRBJ1-6; D ambiguous. The germline gives CDR1 MGHDK, CDR2 SYGVNS. This CDR3 is 15 amino acids long. V lost 2 bases and J lost 6, with 11 bases in between. This CDR3 is CASSEVGEANSPLHF. DNA of the CDR3: TGTGCCAGCAGTGAAGTAGGAGAAGCTAATTCACCCCTCCACTTT.

The rearrangement joins TRBV30 to TRBJ1-2; no definite D call. V was trimmed by 2 bases and J by 4 bases, leaving 14 bases between them. CDR3 length: 14 amino acids. CDR1 GTSNPN and CDR2 SVGIG come from the germline V gene (reference sequence). CDR3 bases: TGTGCCTGGAGTAGTCGGTTTGAACTCTATGGCTACACCTTC. Protein product: CAWSSRFELYGYTF.

The chain uses TRBV7-9 and TRBJ1-6, with D perhaps matching TRBD1 (5 bases). The CDR3 sequence is 14 residues long. CDR1 is SEHNR, CDR2 FQNEAQ, per germline (reference sequence). The V and J ends lost 2 bases and 10 bases respectively, with 12 bases between them. CDR3 in amino acids: CASSLLRGGSPLHF. DNA for the CDR3: TGTGCCAGCAGCTTATTAAGGGGTGGGTCACCCCTCCACTTT.

The V gene is TRBV11-2, the J gene TRBJ1-5, with D possibly TRBD1 on 5 matching bases. Germline V CDR1 and CDR2: SGHAT, FQNNGV. The length of the CDR3 is 15 residues. V was pared by 0 bases and J by 0 bases, with 6 bases between. This CDR3 reads CASSLDRVSNQPQHF. In DNA form, the CDR3 reads TGTGCCAGCAGCTTAGACAGGGTTAGCAATCAGCCCCAGCATTTT.

V gene TRBV5-1 combines with J gene TRBJ1-1; possible D gene TRBD1, 6 bases. CDR1 and CDR2 from the germline V gene are SGHRS and YFSETQ. Deletions cut 4 bases from V and 7 bases from J, with 11 bases between. CDR3 length: 12 amino acids. CDR3 residues: CASSPGQIEAFF. The CDR3 coding sequence is TGCGCCAGCAGCCCGGGACAAATTGAAGCTTTCTTT.

This chain links TRBV5-1 with TRBJ1-2; 7 bases are a match to TRBD1. Germline V gene data show CDR1 as SGHRS and CDR2 as YFSETQ. The CDR3 loop spans 15 amino acids. Trimming at V came to 3 bases and at J to 2 bases, leaving 7 bases not matched to a gene. The CDR3 nucleotides read TGCGCCAGCAGCTCGGGGTCGGACAGGAACTATGGCTACACCTTC. This sequence encodes CASSSGSDRNYGYTF.

The genes are TRBV30 and TRBJ2-5; a weak D match, TRBD2 (6 bases). Germline CDR1 and CDR2: GTSNPN and SVGIG (reference sequence). CDR3 length equals 17 residues. V gave up 2 bases and J gave up 4 bases, with 23 bases separating them. Written as DNA, the CDR3 is TGTGCCTGGAGTCCCCTATCCCCGACTAGTTTAGGAGAGACCCAGTACTTC. Translated, it gives CAWSPLSPTSLGETQYF.

This chain joins TRBV7-9 and TRBJ1-2, with a tentative D call TRBD1 (6 bases). The CDR3 length is 13 residues. The V gene's germline CDR1 is SEHNR and CDR2 FQNEAQ (reference sequence). Trimming shortened V by 5 bases and J by 8 bases, and 15 bases separated the two germline ends. The CDR3 region has the DNA TGTGCCAGCAGCGTAAAACAGGGTGGGGGCTACACCTTC. Its protein is CASSVKQGGGYTF. Full variable domain (rest looked up from reference TRBV7-9 and TRBJ1-2): DTGVSQNPRHKITKRGQNVTFRCDPISEHNRLYWYRQTLGQGPEFLTYFQNEAQLEKSRLLSDRFSAERPKGSFSTLEIQRTEQGDSAMYLCASSVKQGGGYTFGSGTRLTVV.